Reported below is one T cell receptor (beta chain). Its antigen is unknown. Profiled with immunoSEQ multiplex PCR; TCRdb holds only in-frame clones, not every one. The sample lists about 3,500 clones, around 82% occurring once. This sample was included in a study of hypomethylating agent response in myelodysplastic syndrome. Study-wide background: Responders were 6 or 7 patients with complete response or hematologic improvement; roughly 5 were non-responders. Study results and caveats: Analysis covered a small cohort of just 11 patients. No significant post-treatment change in richness, rarefaction diversity or clonality, across all patients or response groups. Shared GLIPH2 clusters possibly recognizing novel MDS antigens remain unconfirmed.

The material sequenced was bone marrow, taken before or after starting hypomethylating agent treatment for myelodysplastic syndrome (not recorded which). The source is a human donor with myelodysplastic syndrome.

CDR3: CASSLKGDNSPLHF. The CDR3 nucleotides read TGTGCCAGCAGTTTGAAGGGAGATAATTCACCCCTCCACTTT. The chain has TRBV27 and TRBJ1-6; D ambiguous. Trimming left V 3 bases short and J 5 bases short, with 8 bases between. CDR3 length: 14 amino acids. Germline CDR1 MNHEY, CDR2 SMNVEV (reference sequence).